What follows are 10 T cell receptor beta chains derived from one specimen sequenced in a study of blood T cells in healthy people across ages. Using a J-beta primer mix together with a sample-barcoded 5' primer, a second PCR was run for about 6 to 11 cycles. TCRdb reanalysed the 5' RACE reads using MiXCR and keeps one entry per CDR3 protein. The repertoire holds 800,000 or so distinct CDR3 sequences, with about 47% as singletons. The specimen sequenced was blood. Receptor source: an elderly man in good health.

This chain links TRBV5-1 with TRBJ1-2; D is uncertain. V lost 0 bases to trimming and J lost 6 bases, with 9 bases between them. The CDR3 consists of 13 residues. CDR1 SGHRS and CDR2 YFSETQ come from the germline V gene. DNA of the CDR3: TGCGCCAGCAGCTTGGGGCAGGCACATGGCTACACCTTC. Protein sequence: CASSLGQAHGYTF. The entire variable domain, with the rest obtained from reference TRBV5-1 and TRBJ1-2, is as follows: KAGVTQTPRYLIKTRGQQVTLSCSPISGHRSVSWYQQTPGQGLQFLFEYFSETQRNKGNFPGRFSGRQFSNSRSEMNVSTLELGDSALYLCASSLGQAHGYTFGSGTRLTVV.

Written as DNA, the CDR3 is TGTGCCAGCAAACGACTAGCGGGTCAAGAGACCCAGTACTTC. It specifies CASKRLAGQETQYF. The chain employs TRBV27 and TRBJ2-5, with 10 bases lining up with TRBD2. The germline V gene has CDR1 MNHEY and CDR2 SMNVEV (reference sequence). The V and J ends lost 7 bases and 2 bases, in that order; junction bases with no gene match: 4. This CDR3 comprises 14 residues.

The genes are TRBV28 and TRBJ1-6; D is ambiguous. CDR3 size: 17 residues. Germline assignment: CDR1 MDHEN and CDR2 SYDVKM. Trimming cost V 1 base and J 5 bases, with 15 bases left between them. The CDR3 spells CASSLLTRRDNNSPLHF. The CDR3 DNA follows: TGTGCCAGCAGTTTATTGACCAGGAGGGATAATAATTCACCCCTCCACTTT.

CDR3 bases: TGCAGTGCTAGAGCCCCTCCCCTTGATACGCAGTATTTT. This encodes CSARAPPLDTQYF. The V call is TRBV20-1, the J call TRBJ2-3, with D hard to call. Germline CDR1 is DFQATT and CDR2 is SNEGSKA (reference sequence). The CDR3 consists of 13 residues. V shed 1 base and J shed 6 bases, with 11 bases lying between them.

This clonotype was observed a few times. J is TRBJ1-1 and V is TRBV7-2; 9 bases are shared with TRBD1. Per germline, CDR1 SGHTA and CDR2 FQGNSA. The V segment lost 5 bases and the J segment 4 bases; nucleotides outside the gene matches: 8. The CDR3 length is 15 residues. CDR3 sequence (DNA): TGTGCCAGCAGCCCGGACAGGGGCTGGAGCACTGAAGCTTTCTTT. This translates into CASSPDRGWSTEAFF.

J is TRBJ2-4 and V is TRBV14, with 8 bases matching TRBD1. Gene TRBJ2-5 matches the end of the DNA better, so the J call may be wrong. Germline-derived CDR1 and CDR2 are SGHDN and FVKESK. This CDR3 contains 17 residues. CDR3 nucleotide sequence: TGTGCCAGCAGCCAAGATCGGCGACAGGGGTTCAGCGAGACCCAGTACTTC. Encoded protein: CASSQDRRQGFSETQYF.

The CDR3: CASSKHNLNPYEQYF. The DNA of the CDR3 is TGCGCCAGCAGCAAACACAATTTAAACCCCTACGAGCAGTACTTC. The V and J genes are TRBV5-1 and TRBJ2-7; D is ambiguous. The ends were cut back, 4 bases at V and 2 bases at J, with 16 bases in the middle. This CDR3 region has 15 residues. Germline CDR1 and CDR2: SGHRS and YFSETQ.

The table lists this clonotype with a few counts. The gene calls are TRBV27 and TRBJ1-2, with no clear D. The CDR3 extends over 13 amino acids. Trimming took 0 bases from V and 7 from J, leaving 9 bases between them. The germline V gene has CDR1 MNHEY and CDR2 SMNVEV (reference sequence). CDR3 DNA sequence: TGTGCCAGCAGTTTATCGGTGACAACTGGCTACACCTTC. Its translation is CASSLSVTTGYTF.

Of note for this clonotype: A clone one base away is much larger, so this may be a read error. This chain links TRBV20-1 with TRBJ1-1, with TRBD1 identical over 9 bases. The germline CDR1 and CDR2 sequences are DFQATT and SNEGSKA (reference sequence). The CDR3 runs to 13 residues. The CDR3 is CSAPGDRDTGAFF. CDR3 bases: TGCAGTGCGCCCGGGGACAGGGACACTGGAGCTTTCTTT.

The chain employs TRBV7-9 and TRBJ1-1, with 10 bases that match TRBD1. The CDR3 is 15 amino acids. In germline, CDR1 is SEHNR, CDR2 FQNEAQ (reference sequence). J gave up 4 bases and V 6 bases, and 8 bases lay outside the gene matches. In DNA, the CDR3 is TGTGCCAGCAGAGAAGGGACAGGGGTTAGCACTGAAGCTTTCTTT. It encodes CASREGTGVSTEAFF.